This T cell receptor (beta chain) appears in the sequencing data of a study of blood T cell repertoires in COVID-19. Turning to the study itself: COVID-19 samples collected from the United States, Italy and Spain covered acute and convalescent phases.

Authors' processing steps: Reference gene primer amplification gave nucleated cell count estimates. Data came from immunoSEQ multiplex PCR; TCRdb stores just in-frame clones and leaves some out. That table gives V, J and clone size, and the DNA gave D and trimming. The table has a few hundred thousand clones, approximately 88% seen once. Study members were between about 18 and 100 years old and lived in 20 to 30 US regions. Clinical histories supplied by participants themselves formed the basis of cohort assignment. Germline values: CDR1 MDHEN, CDR2 SYDVKM. Losses at the gene ends were 4 bases for V and 5 bases for J; bases not matched to a gene: 7. The length of the CDR3 is 15 residues.

The sequence was collected from a woman aged 40 to 55 with acute COVID-19. The V call is TRBV28, the J call TRBJ1-4; 7 bases line up with TRBD1. Sequences were obtained from PBMCs or T cells enriched from blood (not recorded which). The CDR3 region is CASSSGTALNEKLFF. The CDR3, as DNA: TGTGCCAGCAGTTCGGGGACAGCGTTAAATGAAAAACTGTTTTTT.